One and the same sample provided the 22 T cell receptor beta chains below, sequenced in a study of T cells in Graves' hyperthyroidism and ophthalmopathy. Amplification of TCR beta CDR3 regions was performed using RNA transcripts as template. Researchers ran a first-round RT-PCR on the TCR CDR3 using the HTBI primer set. TCRdb recomputed calls from the multiplex PCR reads with MiXCR, one row per CDR3 protein. The sample includes more than 550,000 distinct CDR3 sequences, approximately 18% of them seen just once. The sample consisted of blood. These TCRs come from a woman aged 50 to 65 with Graves' hyperthyroidism that later progressed to Graves' ophthalmopathy.

This chain joins TRBV13 and TRBJ1-5; 7 nucleotides match TRBD1. The CDR3 has 17 residues. Germline V CDR1 and CDR2: PRHDT, FYEKMQ (reference sequence). The junction had 12 bases not matched to a gene; V was cut back by 5 bases and J by 2 bases. The CDR3, as DNA: TGTGCCAGCAGCCGCCGGGACAGTCTAAGAGGCAATCAGCCCCAGCATTTT. It codes for CASSRRDSLRGNQPQHF.

This clonotype has more than one count but fewer than ten. In nucleotides, the CDR3 is TGCAGTGCCCACCGGACGCCGGCTGGCTACACCTTC. Translated, it gives CSAHRTPAGYTF. The gene calls are TRBV20-1 and TRBJ1-2; no clear D gene. V was trimmed by 6 bases and J by 7 bases, leaving 15 bases between them. CDR1 DFQATT and CDR2 SNEGSKA come from the germline V gene (reference sequence). The CDR3 has 12 amino acids.

This clonotype has more than one count but fewer than ten. The chain has TRBV3-1 and TRBJ2-1; 12 bases align to TRBD1. The CDR3 is 15 residues long. The V and J ends lost 5 bases and 5 bases, in that order; junction bases with no gene match: 4. Germline V CDR1 and CDR2: LGHDT, YNNKEL (reference sequence). CDR3 nucleotide sequence: TGTGCCAGCAGCGGGACAGGGGGCACGAACAATGAGCAGTTCTTC. Its protein product is CASSGTGGTNNEQFF.

This clonotype has a handful of counts. The CDR3 nucleotides read TGTGCCAGCAGGGTCCCGTCGGGATCCTACAATGAGCAGTTCTTC. Translating it yields CASRVPSGSYNEQFF. The chain has TRBV2 and TRBJ2-1, with a tentative D call TRBD2 (5 bases). Deletions cut 6 bases from V and 1 base from J, with 13 bases between. Germline V lookup: CDR1 SNHLY, CDR2 FYNNEI. The CDR3 extends over 15 amino acids.

J is TRBJ1-5 and V is TRBV30, with D possibly TRBD1 on 6 matching bases. Deletions cut 1 base from V and 4 bases from J, with 14 bases between. Germline V gene sequence: CDR1 GTSNPN, CDR2 SVGIG (reference sequence). The CDR3 contains 15 residues. In DNA, the CDR3 is TGTGCCTGGAGTGGGGTTGGCAGGGGTAATCAGCCCCAGCATTTT. Residues: CAWSGVGRGNQPQHF.

In DNA form, the CDR3 reads TGTGCCAGCAGTTTTGGGCAGACGGTCCTGAACACTGAAGCTTTCTTT. It encodes CASSFGQTVLNTEAFF. The chain employs TRBV12-3 or TRBV12-4 and TRBJ1-1, with D uncertain. The V gene lost 3 bases and the J gene lost 0 bases, with 14 bases spanning the gap. This CDR3 is built from 16 residues.

The V gene is TRBV6-1, the J gene TRBJ1-2, with D unresolved. This CDR3 is 13 amino acids long. Germline V gene lookup returns CDR1 MNHNS and CDR2 SASEGT. V lost 5 bases, J lost 5 bases, and 12 bases lay in between. The CDR3 here is CASSQPPGYGYTF. CDR3 nucleotides: TGTGCCAGCAGTCAACCCCCCGGGTATGGCTACACCTTC.

This clonotype was observed at least ten times. V is TRBV5-1 and J is TRBJ2-3, with D tentatively TRBD2 (5 bases). CDR3 length: 15 amino acids. Trimming shortened V by 1 base and J by 2 bases, and 11 bases separated the two germline ends. Germline CDR1 SGHRS, CDR2 YFSETQ. CDR3: CASSLMRAHTDTQYF. As DNA, the CDR3 is TGCGCCAGCAGCTTGATGAGGGCCCACACAGATACGCAGTATTTT.

This clonotype was detected only a few times. The chain carries TRBV20-1 and TRBJ2-2; perhaps TRBD1 as D (5 bases). The CDR3 is made up of 15 amino acids. Trimming left V 6 bases short and J 0 bases short, with 14 bases between. In germline, CDR1 is DFQATT, CDR2 SNEGSKA (reference sequence). The CDR3 DNA reads as TGCAGTGCCGAGGAAGGACAACCGAACACCGGGGAGCTGTTTTTT. This translates into CSAEEGQPNTGELFF.

A few counts support this clonotype. In DNA, the CDR3 is TGTGCCAGCAGTTCTTGGGGGAACAACGAGCAGTACTTC. Amino acid sequence: CASSSWGNNEQYF. V usage is TRBV6-2 or TRBV6-3 and J usage is TRBJ2-7; tentatively, D is TRBD1 or TRBD2 (5 bases each). This CDR3 has 13 amino acids. Germline V gene lookup returns CDR1 MNHEY and CDR2 SVGEGT. Trimming removed 4 bases at V and 5 bases at J, with 12 bases between.

This clonotype was picked up a small number of times. The chain has TRBV20-1 and TRBJ2-1; D remains unclear. Germline assignment: CDR1 DFQATT and CDR2 SNEGSKA (reference sequence). The V end lost 3 bases, the J end lost 8 bases, and 5 bases lay between the germline ends. CDR3 length: 10 residues. In DNA form, the CDR3 reads TGCAGTGCTAGCGAGGATGAGCAGTTCTTC. This gives the protein CSASEDEQFF.

The chain carries TRBV6-4 and TRBJ1-1; D is possibly TRBD1 (6 bases). The CDR3 length is 12 residues. The V end lost 8 bases, the J end lost 5 bases, and 12 bases lay between the germline ends. Germline V gene sequence: CDR1 MRHNA, CDR2 SNTAGT. As DNA, the CDR3 is TGTGCCAGCGGGCAGGGGAAAACTGAAGCTTTCTTT. This encodes CASGQGKTEAFF.

This clonotype was seen ten or more times. The rearrangement uses TRBV6-5 and TRBJ1-1, with a weak D call TRBD1 (5 bases). The CDR3 is made up of 16 amino acids. Deletions cut 2 bases from V and 0 bases from J, with 13 bases between. CDR1 MNHEY and CDR2 SVGAGI come from the germline V gene. CDR3 loop: CASSYLADTVNTEAFF. The CDR3 bases are TGTGCCAGCAGTTACCTGGCGGACACGGTGAACACTGAAGCTTTCTTT.

This clonotype showed up many times. The V and J genes are TRBV11-2 and TRBJ2-7; D unclear. The germline V and J ends were trimmed by 0 bases and 3 bases, with 9 bases remaining between them. Germline V gene lookup returns CDR1 SGHAT and CDR2 FQNNGV. This CDR3 spans 14 amino acids. The CDR3 coding sequence is TGTGCCAGCAGCTTAGATGACGGCAGCTACGAGCAGTACTTC. Translated: CASSLDDGSYEQYF.

This clonotype was picked up one time. The chain couples TRBV6-4 to TRBJ2-2; no definite D call. Germline lookup yields CDR1 MRHNA and CDR2 SNTAGT. The CDR3 runs 14 residues. V gave up 3 bases and J gave up 4 bases, with 9 bases separating them. The CDR3 spells CASSDGVSTGELFF. The CDR3 DNA reads as TGTGCCAGCAGTGATGGAGTTTCCACCGGGGAGCTGTTTTTT.

This clonotype was counted only a few times. This sequence joins TRBV6-1 and TRBJ1-2; 7 bases align to TRBD1. The CDR3 totals 17 residues. The V gene's germline CDR1 is MNHNS and CDR2 SASEGT. Unmatched junction bases numbered 16, after V lost 5 bases and J lost 4 bases. CDR3 protein: CASSKKQGQEGGYGYTF. CDR3 sequence (DNA): TGTGCCAGCAGTAAAAAACAAGGACAGGAGGGGGGCTATGGCTACACCTTC.

This clonotype was observed a few times. Written as DNA, the CDR3 is TGTGCCAGCAGTGAACTGACAGAGACAGATACGCAGTATTTT. It encodes CASSELTETDTQYF. V usage is TRBV2 and J usage is TRBJ2-3, with D possibly TRBD1 on 5 matching bases. The V end was cut by 2 bases, the J end by 3 bases, with 9 bases between. Germline loops: CDR1 SNHLY, CDR2 FYNNEI. The CDR3 extends over 14 amino acids.

This clonotype has a handful of counts. V gene TRBV27 combines with J gene TRBJ1-5; 9 positions agree with TRBD1. From germline, CDR1 is MNHEY and CDR2 SMNVEV (reference sequence). The V segment lost 6 bases and the J segment 6 bases; nucleotides outside the gene matches: 3. The CDR3 loop spans 13 amino acids. Here the CDR3 reads CASSGTGFQPQHF. For the CDR3, the DNA is TGTGCCAGCAGCGGGACAGGGTTTCAGCCCCAGCATTTT.

This rearrangement joins TRBV27 to TRBJ1-6; TRBD1 aligns across 11 bases. With 6 bases clipped from V and 9 bases from J, the junction kept 7 bases outside the gene matches. The germline CDR1 and CDR2 sequences are MNHEY and SMNVEV (reference sequence). This CDR3 comprises 15 residues. DNA of the CDR3: TGTGCCAGCAGAACCACCGGGACAGGGGGTTCACCCCTCCACTTT. As protein: CASRTTGTGGSPLHF.

This clonotype has a count of ten or more. The genes are TRBV4-2 and TRBJ2-1, with 15 bases aligning to TRBD2. Germline loops: CDR1 LGHNA, CDR2 YNFKEQ. This CDR3 contains 19 residues. Losses at the gene ends were 3 bases for V and 3 bases for J; bases not matched to a gene: 9. CDR3 sequence: CASSQIAGTSGGFYNEQFF. The CDR3 DNA follows: TGTGCCAGCAGCCAGATCGCCGGGACTAGCGGGGGGTTCTACAATGAGCAGTTCTTC.

V is TRBV29-1 and J is TRBJ1-3; D unresolved. V lost 4 bases and J lost 0, with 7 bases in between. The CDR3 consists of 13 residues. Germline V gene lookup returns CDR1 SQVTM and CDR2 ANQGSEA. The CDR3 loop is CSVVGISGNTIYF. CDR3 DNA sequence: TGCAGCGTTGTCGGTATCTCTGGAAACACCATATATTTT.

This clonotype has only a few counts. Given a much more abundant clone one base away, this may be a read error. The gene calls are TRBV2 and TRBJ2-7; 7 bases fit TRBD1. This CDR3 is built from 14 residues. Germline V CDR1 and CDR2: SNHLY, FYNNEI. In DNA form, the CDR3 reads TGTGCCAGCACGGACAGGAAGGCCCGCTACGAGCGGTACTTC. It specifies CASTDRKARYERYF.